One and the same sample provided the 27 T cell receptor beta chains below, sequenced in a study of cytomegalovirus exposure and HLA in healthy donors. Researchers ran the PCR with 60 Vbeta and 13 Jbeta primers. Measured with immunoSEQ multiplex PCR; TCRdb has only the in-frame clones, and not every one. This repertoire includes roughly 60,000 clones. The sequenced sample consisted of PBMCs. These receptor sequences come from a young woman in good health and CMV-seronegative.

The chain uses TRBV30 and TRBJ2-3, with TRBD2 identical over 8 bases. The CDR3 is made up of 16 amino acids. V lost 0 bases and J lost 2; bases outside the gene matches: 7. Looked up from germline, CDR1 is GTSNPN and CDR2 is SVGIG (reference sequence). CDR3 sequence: CAWSVISGIATDTQYF. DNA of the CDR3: TGTGCCTGGAGTGTAATTAGCGGGATCGCCACAGATACGCAGTATTTT.

The CDR3 DNA is TGTGCCAGCAGCCAAGCGGCGTCTAGCGGGGGCGGGGATGAGCAGTTCTTC. This sequence encodes CASSQAASSGGGDEQFF. V usage is TRBV4-2 and J usage is TRBJ2-1; 10 positions match TRBD2. The germline V gene has CDR1 LGHNA and CDR2 YNFKEQ. V lost 1 base and J lost 8; bases outside the gene matches: 11. The CDR3 extends over 17 amino acids.

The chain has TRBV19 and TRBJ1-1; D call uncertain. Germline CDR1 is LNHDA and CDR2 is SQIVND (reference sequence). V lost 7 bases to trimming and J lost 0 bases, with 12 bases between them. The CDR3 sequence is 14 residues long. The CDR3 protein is CASTQHTMNTEAFF. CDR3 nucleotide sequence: TGTGCCAGTACCCAACACACCATGAACACTGAAGCTTTCTTT.

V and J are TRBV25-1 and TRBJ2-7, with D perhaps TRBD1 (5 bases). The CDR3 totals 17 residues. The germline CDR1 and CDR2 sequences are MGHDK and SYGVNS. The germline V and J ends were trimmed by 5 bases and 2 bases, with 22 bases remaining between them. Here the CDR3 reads CASSRELVQDTTYEQYF. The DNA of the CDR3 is TGTGCCAGCAGTCGAGAGCTGGTACAGGACACCACCTACGAGCAGTACTTC.

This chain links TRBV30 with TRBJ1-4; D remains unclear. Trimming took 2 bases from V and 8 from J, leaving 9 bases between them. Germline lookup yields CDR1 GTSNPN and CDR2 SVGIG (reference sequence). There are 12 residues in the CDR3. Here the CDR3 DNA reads TGTGCCTGGAGTCAAACCGGGGAAAAACTGTTTTTT. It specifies CAWSQTGEKLFF.

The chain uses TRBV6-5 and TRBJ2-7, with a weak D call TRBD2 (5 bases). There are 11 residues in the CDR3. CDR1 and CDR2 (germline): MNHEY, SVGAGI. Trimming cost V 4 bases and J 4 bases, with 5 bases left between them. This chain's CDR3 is CASSWEYEQYF. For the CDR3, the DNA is TGTGCCAGCAGTTGGGAGTACGAGCAGTACTTC.

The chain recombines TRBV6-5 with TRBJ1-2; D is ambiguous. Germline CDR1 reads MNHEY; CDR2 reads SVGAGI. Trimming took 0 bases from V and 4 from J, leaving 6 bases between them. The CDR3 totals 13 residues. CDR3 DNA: TGTGCCAGCAGTTACTCCCAGTCCTATGGCTACACCTTC. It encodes CASSYSQSYGYTF.

The CDR3 DNA reads TGCAGCGTTGGGGGGCCGAGGGAGACCCAGTACTTC. It codes for CSVGGPRETQYF. This chain joins TRBV29-1 and TRBJ2-5; possible D gene TRBD1, 6 bases. Germline CDR1 is SQVTM and CDR2 is ANQGSEA. The CDR3 runs 12 residues. Trimming cost V 4 bases and J 5 bases, with 11 bases left between them.

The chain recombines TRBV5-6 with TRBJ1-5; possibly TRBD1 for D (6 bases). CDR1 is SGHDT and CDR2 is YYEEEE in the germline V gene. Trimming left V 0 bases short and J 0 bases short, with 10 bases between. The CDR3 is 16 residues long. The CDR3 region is CASSLGAGVSNQPQHF. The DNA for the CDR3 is TGTGCCAGCAGCTTGGGGGCAGGGGTTAGCAATCAGCCCCAGCATTTT.

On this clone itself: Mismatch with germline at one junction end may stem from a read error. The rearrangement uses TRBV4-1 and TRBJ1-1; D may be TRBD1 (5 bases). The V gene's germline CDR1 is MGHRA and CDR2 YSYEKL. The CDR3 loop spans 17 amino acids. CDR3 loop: CASSQDIEGYVDTEDFF. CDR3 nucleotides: TGCGCCAGCAGCCAAGATATTGAAGGGTATGTGGACACTGAAGATTTCTTT.

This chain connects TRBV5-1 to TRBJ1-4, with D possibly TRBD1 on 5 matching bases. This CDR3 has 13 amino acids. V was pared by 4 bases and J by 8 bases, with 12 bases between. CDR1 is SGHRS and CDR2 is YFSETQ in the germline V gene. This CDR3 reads CASSPGQGEKLFF. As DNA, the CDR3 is TGCGCCAGCAGCCCAGGGCAGGGAGAAAAACTGTTTTTT.

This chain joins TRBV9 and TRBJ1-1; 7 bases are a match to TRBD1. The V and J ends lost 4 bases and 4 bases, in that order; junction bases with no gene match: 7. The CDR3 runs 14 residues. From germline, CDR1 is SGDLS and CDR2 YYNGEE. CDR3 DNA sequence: TGTGCCAGCAGCCCGGCAGGGGGTGCCACTGAAGCTTTCTTT. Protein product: CASSPAGGATEAFF.

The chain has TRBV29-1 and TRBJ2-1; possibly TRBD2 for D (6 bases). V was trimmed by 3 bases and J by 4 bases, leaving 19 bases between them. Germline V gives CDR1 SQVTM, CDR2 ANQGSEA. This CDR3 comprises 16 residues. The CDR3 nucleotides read TGCAGCGTTGATGGGGGGTGGGAAGGGTTTTACAATGAGCAGTTCTTC. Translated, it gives CSVDGGWEGFYNEQFF.

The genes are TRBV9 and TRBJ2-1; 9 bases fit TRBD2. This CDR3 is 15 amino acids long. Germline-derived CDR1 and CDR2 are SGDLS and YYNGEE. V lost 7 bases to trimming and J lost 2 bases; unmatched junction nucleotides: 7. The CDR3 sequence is CASHLTSGPYNEQFF. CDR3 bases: TGTGCCAGCCATCTGACTAGCGGACCCTACAATGAGCAGTTCTTC.

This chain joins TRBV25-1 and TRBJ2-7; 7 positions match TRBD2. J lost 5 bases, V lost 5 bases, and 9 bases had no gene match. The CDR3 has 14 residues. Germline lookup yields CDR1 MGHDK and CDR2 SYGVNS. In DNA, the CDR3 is TGTGCCAGCAGTTGGGGCGGGAGTCAACACGAGCAGTACTTC. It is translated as CASSWGGSQHEQYF.

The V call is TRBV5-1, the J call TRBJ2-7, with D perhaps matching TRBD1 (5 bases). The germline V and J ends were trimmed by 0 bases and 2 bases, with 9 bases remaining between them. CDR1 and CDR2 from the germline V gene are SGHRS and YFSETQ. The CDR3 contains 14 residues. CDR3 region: CASSLVSGTYEQYF. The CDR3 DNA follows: TGCGCCAGCAGCTTGGTGTCAGGGACCTACGAGCAGTACTTC.

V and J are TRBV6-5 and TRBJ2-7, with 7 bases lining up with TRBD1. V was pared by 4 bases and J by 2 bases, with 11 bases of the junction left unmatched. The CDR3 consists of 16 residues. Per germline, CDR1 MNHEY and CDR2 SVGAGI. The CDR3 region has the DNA TGTGCCAGCAGTTCCAGATTCAACAGGGGAGCCTACGAGCAGTACTTC. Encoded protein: CASSSRFNRGAYEQYF.

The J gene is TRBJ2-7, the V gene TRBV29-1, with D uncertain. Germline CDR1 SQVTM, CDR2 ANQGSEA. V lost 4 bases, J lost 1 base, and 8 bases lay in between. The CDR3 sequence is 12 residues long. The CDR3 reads CSVGDISYEQYF. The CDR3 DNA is TGCAGCGTTGGCGATATTTCCTACGAGCAGTACTTC.

The CDR3 sequence: CASSVEGTSGGHEQFF. CDR3 sequence (DNA): TGTGCCAGCAGCGTAGAGGGGACTAGCGGGGGTCATGAGCAGTTCTTC. This chain uses TRBV9 with TRBJ2-1, with 14 bases fitting TRBD2. V lost 0 bases to trimming and J lost 8 bases; unmatched junction nucleotides: 4. The CDR3 totals 16 residues. The germline CDR1 and CDR2 sequences are SGDLS and YYNGEE.

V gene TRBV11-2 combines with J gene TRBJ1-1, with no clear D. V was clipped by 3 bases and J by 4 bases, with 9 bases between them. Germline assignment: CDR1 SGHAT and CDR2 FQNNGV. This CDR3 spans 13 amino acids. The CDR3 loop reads CASSLGPLTEAFF. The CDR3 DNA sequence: TGTGCCAGCAGCTTGGGCCCCCTCACTGAAGCTTTCTTT. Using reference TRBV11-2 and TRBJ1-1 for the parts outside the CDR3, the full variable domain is EAGVAQSPRYKIIEKRQSVAFWCNPISGHATLYWYQQILGQGPKLLIQFQNNGVVDDSQLPKDRFSAERLKGVDSTLKIQPAKLEDSAVYLCASSLGPLTEAFFGQGTRLTVV.

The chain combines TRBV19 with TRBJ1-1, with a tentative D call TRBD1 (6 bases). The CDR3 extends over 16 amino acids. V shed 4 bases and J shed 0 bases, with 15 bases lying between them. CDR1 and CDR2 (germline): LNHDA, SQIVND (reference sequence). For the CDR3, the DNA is TGTGCCAGTAGTACACAGGGTGGGTTGGTGAACACTGAAGCTTTCTTT. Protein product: CASSTQGGLVNTEAFF.

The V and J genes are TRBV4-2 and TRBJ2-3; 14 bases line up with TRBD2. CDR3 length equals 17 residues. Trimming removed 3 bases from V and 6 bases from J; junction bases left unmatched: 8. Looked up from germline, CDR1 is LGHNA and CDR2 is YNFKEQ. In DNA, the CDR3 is TGTGCCAGCAGCCAGACTAGCGGGGGGGGAGCTTTGGATACGCAGTATTTT. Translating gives CASSQTSGGGALDTQYF.

CDR3 sequence reads: CASSPGQGGIYEQYF. The CDR3 DNA sequence: TGTGCCAGCTCACCGGGACAGGGCGGGATCTACGAGCAGTACTTC. The J gene is TRBJ2-7, the V gene TRBV18, with TRBD1 matching 9 bases. Trimming at V came to 3 bases and at J to 3 bases, leaving 6 bases not matched to a gene. CDR3 size: 15 residues. The germline CDR1 and CDR2 sequences are KGHSH and LQKENI.

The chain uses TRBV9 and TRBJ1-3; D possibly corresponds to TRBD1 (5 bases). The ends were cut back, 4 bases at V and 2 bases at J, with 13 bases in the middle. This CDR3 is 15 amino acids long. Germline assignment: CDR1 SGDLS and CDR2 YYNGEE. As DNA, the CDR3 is TGTGCCAGCAGCACCCCGGGGGTAACTGGAAACACCATATATTTT. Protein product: CASSTPGVTGNTIYF.

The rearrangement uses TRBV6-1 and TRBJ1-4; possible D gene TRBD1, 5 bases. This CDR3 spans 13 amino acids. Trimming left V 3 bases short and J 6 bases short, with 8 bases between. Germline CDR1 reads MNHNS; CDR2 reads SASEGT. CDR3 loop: CASSDREHEKLFF. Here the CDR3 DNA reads TGTGCCAGCAGTGACAGGGAACATGAAAAACTGTTTTTT.

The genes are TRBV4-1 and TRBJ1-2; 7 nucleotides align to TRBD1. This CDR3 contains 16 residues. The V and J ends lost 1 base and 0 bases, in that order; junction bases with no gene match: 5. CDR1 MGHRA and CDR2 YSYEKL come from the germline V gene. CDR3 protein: CASSQVPGTANYGYTF. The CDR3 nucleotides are TGCGCCAGCAGCCAAGTCCCCGGGACAGCTAACTATGGCTACACCTTC.

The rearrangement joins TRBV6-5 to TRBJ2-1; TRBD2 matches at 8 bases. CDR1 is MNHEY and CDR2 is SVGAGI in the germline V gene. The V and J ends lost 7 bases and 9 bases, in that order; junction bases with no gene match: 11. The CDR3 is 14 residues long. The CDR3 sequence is CASIRSGSGGEQFF. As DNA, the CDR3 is TGTGCCAGCATCCGAAGCGGGAGCGGTGGTGAGCAGTTCTTC.